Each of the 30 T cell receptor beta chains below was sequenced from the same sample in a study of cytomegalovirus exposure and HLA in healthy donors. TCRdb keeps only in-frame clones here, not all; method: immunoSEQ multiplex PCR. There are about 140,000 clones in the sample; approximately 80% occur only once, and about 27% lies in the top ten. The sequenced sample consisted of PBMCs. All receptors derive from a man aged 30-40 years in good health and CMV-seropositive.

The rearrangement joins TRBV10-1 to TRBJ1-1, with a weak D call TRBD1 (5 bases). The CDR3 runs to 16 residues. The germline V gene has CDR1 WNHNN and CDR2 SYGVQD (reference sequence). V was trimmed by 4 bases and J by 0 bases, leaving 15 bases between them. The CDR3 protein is CASSGSRGLVNTEAFF. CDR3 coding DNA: TGCGCCAGCAGTGGGTCTCGGGGGTTGGTGAACACTGAAGCTTTCTTT.

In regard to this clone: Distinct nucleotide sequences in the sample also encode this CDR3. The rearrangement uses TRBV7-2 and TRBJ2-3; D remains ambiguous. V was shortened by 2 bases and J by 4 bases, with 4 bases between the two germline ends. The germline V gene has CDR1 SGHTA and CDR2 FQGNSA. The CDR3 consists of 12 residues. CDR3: CASSLLADTQYF. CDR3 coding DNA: TGTGCCAGCAGCTTACTAGCAGATACGCAGTATTTT.

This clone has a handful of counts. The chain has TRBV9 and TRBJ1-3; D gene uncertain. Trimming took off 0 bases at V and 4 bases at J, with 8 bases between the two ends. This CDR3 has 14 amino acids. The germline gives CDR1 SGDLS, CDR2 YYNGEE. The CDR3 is CASSVDPLGNTIYF. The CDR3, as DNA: TGTGCCAGCAGCGTAGACCCGCTAGGAAACACCATATATTTT. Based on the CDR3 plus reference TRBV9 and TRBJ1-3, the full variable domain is DSGVTQTPKHLITATGQRVTLRCSPRSGDLSVYWYQQSLDQGLQFLIQYYNGEERAKGNILERFSAQQFPDLHSELNLSSLELGDSALYFCASSVDPLGNTIYFGEGSWLTVV.

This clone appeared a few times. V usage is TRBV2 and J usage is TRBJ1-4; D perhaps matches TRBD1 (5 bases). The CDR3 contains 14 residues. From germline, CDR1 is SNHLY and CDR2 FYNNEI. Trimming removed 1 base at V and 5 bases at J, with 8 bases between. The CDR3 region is CASSEGTLNEKLFF. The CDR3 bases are TGTGCCAGCAGTGAAGGGACACTAAATGAAAAACTGTTTTTT. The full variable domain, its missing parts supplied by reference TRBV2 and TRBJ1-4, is EPEVTQTPSHQVTQMGQEVILRCVPISNHLYFYWYRQILGQKVEFLVSFYNNEISEKSEIFDDQFSVERPDGSNFTLKIRSTKLEDSAMYFCASSEGTLNEKLFFGSGTQLSVL.

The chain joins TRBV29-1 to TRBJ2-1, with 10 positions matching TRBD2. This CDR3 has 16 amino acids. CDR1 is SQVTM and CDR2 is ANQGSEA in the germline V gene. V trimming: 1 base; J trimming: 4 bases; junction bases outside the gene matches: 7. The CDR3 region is CSVEAVAGGYYNEQFF. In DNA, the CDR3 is TGCAGCGTTGAAGCGGTAGCGGGGGGCTATTACAATGAGCAGTTCTTC.

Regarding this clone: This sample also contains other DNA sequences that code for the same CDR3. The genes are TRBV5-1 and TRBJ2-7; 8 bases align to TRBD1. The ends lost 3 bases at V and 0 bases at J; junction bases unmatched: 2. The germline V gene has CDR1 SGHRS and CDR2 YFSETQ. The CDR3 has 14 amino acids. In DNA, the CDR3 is TGCGCCAGCAGCTCCGACAGGGGCTCCTACGAGCAGTACTTC. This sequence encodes CASSSDRGSYEQYF.

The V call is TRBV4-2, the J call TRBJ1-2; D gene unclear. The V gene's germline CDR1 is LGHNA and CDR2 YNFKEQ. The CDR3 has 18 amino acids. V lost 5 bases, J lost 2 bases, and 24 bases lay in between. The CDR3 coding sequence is TGTGCCAGCAGCAACTTCCCTATTTCTCCGTTACCAAACTATGGCTACACCTTC. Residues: CASSNFPISPLPNYGYTF.

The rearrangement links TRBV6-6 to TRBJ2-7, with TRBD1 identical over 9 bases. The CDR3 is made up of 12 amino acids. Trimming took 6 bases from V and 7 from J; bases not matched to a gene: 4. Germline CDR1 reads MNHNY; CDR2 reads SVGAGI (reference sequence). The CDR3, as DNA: TGTGCCAGCAGCACAGGGGGCCGGGAGCAGTACTTC. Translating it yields CASSTGGREQYF.

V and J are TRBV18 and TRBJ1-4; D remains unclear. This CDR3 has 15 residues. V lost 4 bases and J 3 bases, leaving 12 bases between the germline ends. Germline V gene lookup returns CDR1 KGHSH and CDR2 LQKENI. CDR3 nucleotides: TGTGCCAGCTCACGAGCCCCGGGTCCTAATGAAAAACTGTTTTTT. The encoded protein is CASSRAPGPNEKLFF. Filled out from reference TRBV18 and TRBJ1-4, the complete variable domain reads NAGVMQNPRHLVRRRGQEARLRCSPMKGHSHVYWYRQLPEEGLKFMVYLQKENIIDESGMPKERFSAEFPKEGPSILRIQQVVRGDSAAYFCASSRAPGPNEKLFFGSGTQLSVL.

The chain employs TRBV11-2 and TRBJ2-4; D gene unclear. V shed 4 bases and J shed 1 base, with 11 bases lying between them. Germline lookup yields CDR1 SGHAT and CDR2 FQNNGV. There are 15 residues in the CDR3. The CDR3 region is CASSSPGLAKNIQYF. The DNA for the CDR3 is TGTGCCAGCAGCTCCCCTGGGCTGGCCAAAAACATTCAGTACTTC.

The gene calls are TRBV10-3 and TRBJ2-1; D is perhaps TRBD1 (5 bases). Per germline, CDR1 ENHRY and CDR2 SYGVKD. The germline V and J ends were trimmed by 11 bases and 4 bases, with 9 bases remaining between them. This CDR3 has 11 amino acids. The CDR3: CAYGQYNEQFF. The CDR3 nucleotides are TGTGCCTATGGACAATACAATGAGCAGTTCTTC.

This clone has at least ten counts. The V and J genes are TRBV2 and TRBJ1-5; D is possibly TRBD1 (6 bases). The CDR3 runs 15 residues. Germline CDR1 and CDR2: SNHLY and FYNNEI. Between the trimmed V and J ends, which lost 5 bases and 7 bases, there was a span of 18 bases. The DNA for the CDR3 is TGTGCCAGCAGTCCAGCGGCAGGGGAGGGCCAGCCCCAGCATTTT. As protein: CASSPAAGEGQPQHF.

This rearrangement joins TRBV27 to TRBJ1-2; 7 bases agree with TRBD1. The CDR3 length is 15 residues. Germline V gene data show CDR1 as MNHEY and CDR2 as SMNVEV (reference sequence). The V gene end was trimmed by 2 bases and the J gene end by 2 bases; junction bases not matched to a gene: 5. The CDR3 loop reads CASSLRGGPNYGYTF. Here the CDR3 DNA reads TGTGCCAGCAGTTTACGAGGGGGCCCAAACTATGGCTACACCTTC.

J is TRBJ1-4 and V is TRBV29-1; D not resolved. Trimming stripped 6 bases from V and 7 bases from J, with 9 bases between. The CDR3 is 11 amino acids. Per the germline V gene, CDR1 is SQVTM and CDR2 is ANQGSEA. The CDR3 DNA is TGCAGCGTGTTCAGGTCTGAAAAACTGTTTTTT. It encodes CSVFRSEKLFF.

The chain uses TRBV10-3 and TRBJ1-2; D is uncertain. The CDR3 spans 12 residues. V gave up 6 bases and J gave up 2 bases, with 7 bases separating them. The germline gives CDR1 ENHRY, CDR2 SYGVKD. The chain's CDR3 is CAISTANYGYTF. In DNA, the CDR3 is TGTGCCATCAGCACAGCCAACTATGGCTACACCTTC.

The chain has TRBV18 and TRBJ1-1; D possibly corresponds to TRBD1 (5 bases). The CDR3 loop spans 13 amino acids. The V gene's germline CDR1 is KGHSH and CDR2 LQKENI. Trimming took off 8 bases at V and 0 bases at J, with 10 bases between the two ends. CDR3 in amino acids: CASGGVMNTEAFF. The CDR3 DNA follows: TGTGCCAGCGGGGGGGTAATGAACACTGAAGCTTTCTTT.

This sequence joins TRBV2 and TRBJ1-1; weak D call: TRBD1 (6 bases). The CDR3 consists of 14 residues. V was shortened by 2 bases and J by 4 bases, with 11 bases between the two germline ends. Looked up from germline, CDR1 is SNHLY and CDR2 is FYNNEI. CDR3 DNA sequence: TGTGCCAGCAGTGAACAGGGGCGGAGCACTGAAGCTTTCTTT. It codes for CASSEQGRSTEAFF.

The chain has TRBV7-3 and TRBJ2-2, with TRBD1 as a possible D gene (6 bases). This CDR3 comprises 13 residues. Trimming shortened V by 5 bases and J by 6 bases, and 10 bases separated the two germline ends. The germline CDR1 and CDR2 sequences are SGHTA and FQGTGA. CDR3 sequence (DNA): TGTGCCAGCAGCCCTACAGGGCCCGGGGAGCTGTTTTTT. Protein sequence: CASSPTGPGELFF.

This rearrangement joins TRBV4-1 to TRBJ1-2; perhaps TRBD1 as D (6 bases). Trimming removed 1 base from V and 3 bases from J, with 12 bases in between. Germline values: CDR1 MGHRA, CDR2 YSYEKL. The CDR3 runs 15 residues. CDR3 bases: TGCGCCAGCAGCCAAGTGGACAGCGGATACTATGGCTACACCTTC. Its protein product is CASSQVDSGYYGYTF.

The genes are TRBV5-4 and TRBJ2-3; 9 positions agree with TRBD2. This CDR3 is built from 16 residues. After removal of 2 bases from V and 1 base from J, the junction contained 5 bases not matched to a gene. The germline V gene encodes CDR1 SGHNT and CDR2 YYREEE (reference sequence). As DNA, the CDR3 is TGTGCCAGCAGCTTCCGAGCGGGGGGAGGCACAGATACGCAGTATTTT. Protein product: CASSFRAGGGTDTQYF.

The CDR3 sequence: CASSGDGGSLADTDTQYF. The CDR3 DNA is TGTGCCAGCAGCGGCGACGGTGGGTCTCTAGCGGACACAGATACGCAGTATTTT. This rearrangement joins TRBV7-9 to TRBJ2-3, with 7 bases aligning to TRBD2. The CDR3 covers 18 residues. Looked up from germline, CDR1 is SEHNR and CDR2 is FQNEAQ (reference sequence). The V gene end was trimmed by 5 bases and the J gene end by 2 bases; junction bases not matched to a gene: 16.

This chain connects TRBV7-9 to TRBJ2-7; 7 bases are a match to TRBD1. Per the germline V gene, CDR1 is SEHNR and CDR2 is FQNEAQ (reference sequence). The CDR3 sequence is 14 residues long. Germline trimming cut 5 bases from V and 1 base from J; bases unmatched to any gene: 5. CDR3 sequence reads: CASSPGGQSYEQYF. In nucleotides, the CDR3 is TGTGCCAGCAGCCCAGGGGGACAGTCCTACGAGCAGTACTTC.

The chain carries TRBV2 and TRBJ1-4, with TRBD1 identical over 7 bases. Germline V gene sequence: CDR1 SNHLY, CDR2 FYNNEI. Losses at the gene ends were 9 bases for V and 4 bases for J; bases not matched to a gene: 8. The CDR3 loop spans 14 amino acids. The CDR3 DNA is TGTGCCAGTGCTGACAGGGCTCGTAATGAAAAACTGTTTTTT. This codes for CASADRARNEKLFF.

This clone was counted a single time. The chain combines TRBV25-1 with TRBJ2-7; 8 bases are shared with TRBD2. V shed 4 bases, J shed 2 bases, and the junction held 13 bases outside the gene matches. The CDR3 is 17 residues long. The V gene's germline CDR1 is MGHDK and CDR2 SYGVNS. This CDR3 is CASSGSFLAGSPYEQYF. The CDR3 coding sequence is TGTGCCAGCAGTGGCAGCTTTTTAGCGGGGAGTCCCTACGAGCAGTACTTC.

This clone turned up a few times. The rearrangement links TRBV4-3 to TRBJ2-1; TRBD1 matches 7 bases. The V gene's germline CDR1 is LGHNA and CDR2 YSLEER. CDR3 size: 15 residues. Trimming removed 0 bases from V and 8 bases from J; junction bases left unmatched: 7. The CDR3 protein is CASSQEEGGYYEQFF. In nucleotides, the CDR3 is TGCGCCAGCAGCCAAGAGGAAGGGGGCTATTATGAGCAGTTCTTC.

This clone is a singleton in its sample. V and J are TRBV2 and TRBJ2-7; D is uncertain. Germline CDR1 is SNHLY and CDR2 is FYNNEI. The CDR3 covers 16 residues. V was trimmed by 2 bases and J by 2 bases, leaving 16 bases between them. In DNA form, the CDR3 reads TGTGCCAGCAGTGAATTCGAGTCTCTAGAGCCCTACGAGCAGTACTTC. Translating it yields CASSEFESLEPYEQYF.

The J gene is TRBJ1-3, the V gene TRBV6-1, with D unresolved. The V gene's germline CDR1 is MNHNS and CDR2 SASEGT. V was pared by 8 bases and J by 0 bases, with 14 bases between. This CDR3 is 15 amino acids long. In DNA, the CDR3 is TGTGCCAGCGCCTCTCAGGCCAGCTCTGGAAACACCATATATTTT. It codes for CASASQASSGNTIYF.

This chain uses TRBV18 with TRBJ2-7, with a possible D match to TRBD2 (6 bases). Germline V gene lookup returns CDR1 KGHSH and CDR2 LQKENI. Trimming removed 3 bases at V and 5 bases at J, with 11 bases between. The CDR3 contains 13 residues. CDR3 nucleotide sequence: TGTGCCAGCTCACCGTCCAGGGAGGACGAGCAGTACTTC. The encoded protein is CASSPSREDEQYF.

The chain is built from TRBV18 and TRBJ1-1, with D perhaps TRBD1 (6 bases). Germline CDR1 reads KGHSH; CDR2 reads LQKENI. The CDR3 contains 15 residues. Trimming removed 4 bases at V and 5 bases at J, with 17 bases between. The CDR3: CASSRPTGRGTEAFF. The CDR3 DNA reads TGTGCCAGCTCACGGCCCACAGGGCGTGGGACTGAAGCTTTCTTT. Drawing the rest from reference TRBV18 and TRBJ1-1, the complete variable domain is NAGVMQNPRHLVRRRGQEARLRCSPMKGHSHVYWYRQLPEEGLKFMVYLQKENIIDESGMPKERFSAEFPKEGPSILRIQQVVRGDSAAYFCASSRPTGRGTEAFFGQGTRLTVV.

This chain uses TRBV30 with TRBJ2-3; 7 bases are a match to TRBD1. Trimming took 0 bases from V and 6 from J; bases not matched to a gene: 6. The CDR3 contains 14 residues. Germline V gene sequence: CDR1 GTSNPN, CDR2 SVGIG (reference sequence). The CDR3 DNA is TGTGCCTGGAGTGTATCCCTGACAGGGGATACGCAGTATTTT. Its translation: CAWSVSLTGDTQYF.